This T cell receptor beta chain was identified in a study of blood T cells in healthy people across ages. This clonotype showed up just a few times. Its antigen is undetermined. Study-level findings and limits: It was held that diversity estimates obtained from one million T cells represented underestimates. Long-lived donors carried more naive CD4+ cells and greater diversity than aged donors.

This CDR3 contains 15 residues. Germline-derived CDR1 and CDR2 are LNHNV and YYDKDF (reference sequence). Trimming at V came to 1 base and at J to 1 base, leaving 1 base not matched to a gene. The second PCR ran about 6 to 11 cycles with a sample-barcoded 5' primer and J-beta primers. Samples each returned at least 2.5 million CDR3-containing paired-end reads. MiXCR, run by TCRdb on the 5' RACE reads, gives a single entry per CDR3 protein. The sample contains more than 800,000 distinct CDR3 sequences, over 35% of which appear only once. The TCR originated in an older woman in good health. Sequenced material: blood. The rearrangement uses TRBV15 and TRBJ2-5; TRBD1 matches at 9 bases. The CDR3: CATSRAGQGQETQYF. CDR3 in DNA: TGTGCCACCAGCAGAGCGGGACAGGGCCAAGAGACCCAGTACTTC.